This passage covers 21 T cell receptor beta chains from one sample sequenced in a study of blood T cell repertoires in COVID-19. The table came from immunoSEQ multiplex PCR; TCRdb's copy has only in-frame clones and leaves some out. The sample shows about 45,000 clones, about 83% of them seen only once. Material: peripheral blood. The origin of the receptors is a man older than 75 in a cohort sampled during active COVID-19.

The genes are TRBV5-1 and TRBJ2-7; 8 bases are a match to TRBD2. Germline loops: CDR1 SGHRS, CDR2 YFSETQ. The CDR3 spans 14 residues. J gave up 6 bases and V 3 bases, and 8 bases lay outside the gene matches. CDR3 amino acids: CASSSSGGPVEQYF. CDR3 sequence (DNA): TGCGCCAGCAGCTCTTCGGGGGGGCCGGTCGAGCAGTACTTC.

The rearrangement joins TRBV19 to TRBJ2-1; D perhaps matches TRBD1 (5 bases). The CDR3 length is 14 residues. Per the germline V gene, CDR1 is LNHDA and CDR2 is SQIVND (reference sequence). V lost 3 bases and J 9 bases, leaving 15 bases between the germline ends. CDR3 sequence reads: CASSIVLGDSEQFF. The CDR3 bases are TGTGCCAGTAGTATTGTCTTAGGGGATAGTGAGCAGTTCTTC.

In this sample, this clone turned up a few times. The J gene is TRBJ1-5, the V gene TRBV28; 8 bases match TRBD1. Trimming at V came to 1 base and at J to 6 bases, leaving 2 bases not matched to a gene. The germline V gene has CDR1 MDHEN and CDR2 SYDVKM. This CDR3 is 14 amino acids long. CDR3: CASSLSGGGQPQHF. CDR3 nucleotide sequence: TGTGCCAGCAGTTTATCAGGGGGCGGTCAGCCCCAGCATTTT.

Points on this clone: The sample contains more than one DNA sequence encoding this CDR3. The chain combines TRBV11-2 with TRBJ2-1; TRBD1 matches 10 bases. Germline V lookup: CDR1 SGHAT, CDR2 FQNNGV. This CDR3 is built from 16 residues. V shed 5 bases, J shed 0 bases, and the junction held 4 bases outside the gene matches. The CDR3 spells CASSPRDRGSYNEQFF. CDR3 coding DNA: TGTGCCAGCAGCCCTCGGGACAGGGGCTCCTACAATGAGCAGTTCTTC. Drawing the rest from reference TRBV11-2 and TRBJ2-1, the complete variable domain is EAGVAQSPRYKIIEKRQSVAFWCNPISGHATLYWYQQILGQGPKLLIQFQNNGVVDDSQLPKDRFSAERLKGVDSTLKIQPAKLEDSAVYLCASSPRDRGSYNEQFFGPGTRLTVL.

V gene TRBV2 combines with J gene TRBJ2-5; D is perhaps TRBD2 (7 bases). Germline V gene lookup returns CDR1 SNHLY and CDR2 FYNNEI. This CDR3 contains 12 residues. Trimming left V 8 bases short and J 4 bases short, with 11 bases between. The CDR3 region is CASRGATETQYF. The CDR3 DNA is TGTGCCAGCCGGGGGGCCACAGAGACCCAGTACTTC.

This chain joins TRBV19 and TRBJ2-3; D remains unclear. Germline values: CDR1 LNHDA, CDR2 SQIVND (reference sequence). V gave up 3 bases and J gave up 5 bases, with 9 bases separating them. This CDR3 is 13 amino acids long. DNA of the CDR3: TGTGCCAGTAGTATTTCGGAGAGAGATACGCAGTATTTT. Protein sequence: CASSISERDTQYF.

This clone was picked up one time. In nucleotides, the CDR3 is TGTGCCAGCAGTTTACAGGGGGCTAATGATTCACCCCTCCACTTT. Amino acids: CASSLQGANDSPLHF. The chain uses TRBV2 and TRBJ1-6; 9 bases align to TRBD1. After removal of 5 bases from V and 8 bases from J, the junction contained 7 bases not matched to a gene. The germline CDR1 and CDR2 sequences are SNHLY and FYNNEI. The CDR3 runs to 15 residues.

J is TRBJ1-5 and V is TRBV7-9; D perhaps matches TRBD1 (5 bases). The CDR3 has 18 residues. V lost 0 bases, J lost 0 bases, and 15 bases lay in between. The germline CDR1 and CDR2 sequences are SEHNR and FQNEAQ (reference sequence). CDR3 residues: CASSLAVMGLNSNQPQHF. As DNA, the CDR3 is TGTGCCAGCAGCTTAGCCGTCATGGGGCTTAATAGCAATCAGCCCCAGCATTTT.

The chain links TRBV4-1 to TRBJ1-1; 9 positions match TRBD1. There are 15 residues in the CDR3. Germline CDR1 is MGHRA and CDR2 is YSYEKL. Unmatched junction bases numbered 8, after V lost 2 bases and J lost 7 bases. The CDR3 region is CASSQLDRGESEAFF. CDR3 coding DNA: TGCGCCAGCAGCCAATTGGACAGGGGAGAGAGTGAAGCTTTCTTT.

V is TRBV9 and J is TRBJ2-6; 9 positions agree with TRBD1. The CDR3 has 19 amino acids. The junction had 10 bases not matched to a gene; V was cut back by 3 bases and J by 0 bases. From germline, CDR1 is SGDLS and CDR2 YYNGEE. The CDR3, as DNA: TGTGCCAGCAGCGCCTCACGGGACAGGGCCCACTCTGGGGCCAACGTCCTGACTTTC. It is translated as CASSASRDRAHSGANVLTF.

V is TRBV12-3 or TRBV12-4 and J is TRBJ2-7, with D unclear. Trimming took 3 bases from V and 5 from J, leaving 11 bases between them. This CDR3 has 13 amino acids. CDR3 nucleotide sequence: TGTGCCAGCAGTTTCGGCAGGTTCCACGAGCAGTACTTC. Translating it yields CASSFGRFHEQYF.

The genes are TRBV28 and TRBJ2-3, with D possibly being TRBD1 (6 bases). The germline CDR1 and CDR2 sequences are MDHEN and SYDVKM. V was trimmed by 3 bases and J by 1 base, leaving 14 bases between them. This CDR3 comprises 16 residues. This chain's CDR3 is CASSLLSGVGTDTQYF. In DNA form, the CDR3 reads TGTGCCAGCAGTTTGTTATCAGGGGTTGGCACAGATACGCAGTATTTT. Drawing the rest from reference TRBV28 and TRBJ2-3, the complete variable domain is DVKVTQSSRYLVKRTGEKVFLECVQDMDHENMFWYRQDPGLGLRLIYFSYDVKMKEKGDIPEGYSVSREKKERFSLILESASTNQTSMYLCASSLLSGVGTDTQYFGPGTRLTVL.

The chain combines TRBV7-2 with TRBJ2-1; D gene unclear. The CDR3 is made up of 16 amino acids. V lost 1 base, J lost 0 bases, and 10 bases lay in between. Germline V gene lookup returns CDR1 SGHTA and CDR2 FQGNSA. CDR3 nucleotides: TGTGCCAGCAGCTTAGACTTTCATATCTCCTACAATGAGCAGTTCTTC. This codes for CASSLDFHISYNEQFF.

The chain uses TRBV7-2 and TRBJ2-7, with 7 bases that match TRBD1. The CDR3 length is 16 residues. The germline CDR1 and CDR2 sequences are SGHTA and FQGNSA. With V trimmed by 5 bases and J by 1 base, 11 bases remained unmatched. Written as DNA, the CDR3 is TGTGCCAGCAGCGTCACCGGGACAGTACGTTCCTACGAGCAGTACTTC. Its translation is CASSVTGTVRSYEQYF.

This rearrangement joins TRBV7-2 to TRBJ2-2; the match to TRBD1 covers 8 bases. The trim removed 4 bases at V and 5 bases at J, leaving 6 bases unmatched. Germline V gene sequence: CDR1 SGHTA, CDR2 FQGNSA. The CDR3 consists of 15 residues. CDR3 residues: CASSSQGAGTGELFF. DNA of the CDR3: TGTGCCAGCAGCTCTCAGGGGGCAGGAACCGGGGAGCTGTTTTTT.

The CDR3 is CATSILAAFVNEQFF. CDR3 sequence (DNA): TGTGCCACCAGCATACTAGCGGCCTTCGTCAATGAGCAGTTCTTC. The V gene is TRBV15, the J gene TRBJ2-1; 8 positions agree with TRBD2. This CDR3 comprises 15 residues. Germline V gene lookup returns CDR1 LNHNV and CDR2 YYDKDF (reference sequence). After removal of 4 bases from V and 6 bases from J, the junction contained 8 bases not matched to a gene.

This clone was seen only a few times. This chain connects TRBV9 to TRBJ2-7; weak D call: TRBD2 (7 bases). V lost 3 bases and J 7 bases, leaving 14 bases between the germline ends. CDR1 is SGDLS, CDR2 YYNGEE, per germline. The CDR3 consists of 13 residues. The CDR3 bases are TGTGCCAGCAGCGCCCGGGGGGCGGAAGAGCAGTACTTC. This sequence encodes CASSARGAEEQYF.

Here the CDR3 reads CASSLGRGSTGELFF. CDR3 DNA sequence: TGTGCCAGCAGCCTCGGGAGGGGTAGCACCGGGGAGCTGTTTTTT. The V gene is TRBV7-3, the J gene TRBJ2-2; 8 nucleotides line up with TRBD2. The CDR3 spans 15 residues. V was clipped by 5 bases and J by 4 bases; unmatched bases: 6. Per germline, CDR1 SGHTA and CDR2 FQGTGA. The variable domain in full, completed from reference TRBV7-3 and TRBJ2-2, reads GAGVSQTPSNKVTEKGKYVELRCDPISGHTALYWYRQSLGQGPEFLIYFQGTGAADDSGLPNDRFFAVRPEGSVSTLKIQRTERGDSAVYLCASSLGRGSTGELFFGEGSRLTVL.

This clone was seen only a few times. The chain has TRBV28 and TRBJ1-5, with a possible D match to TRBD1 (5 bases). The V and J ends lost 5 bases and 6 bases respectively, with 8 bases between them. CDR1 MDHEN and CDR2 SYDVKM come from the germline V gene. The CDR3 has 12 amino acids. CDR3: CASSRGSQPQHF. The CDR3, as DNA: TGTGCCAGCAGTAGGGGTAGTCAGCCCCAGCATTTT.

The V call is TRBV3-1 (or the pseudogene TRBV3-2), the J call TRBJ2-3, with 10 bases aligning to TRBD1. The V gene's germline CDR1 is LGHDT and CDR2 YNNKEL (reference sequence). V lost 4 bases to trimming and J lost 14 bases; unmatched junction nucleotides: 3. The CDR3 runs to 11 residues. The CDR3 DNA follows: TGTGCCAGCAGCCCCGGGACAGGGGTGTATTTT. Translated: CASSPGTGVYF.

The rearrangement joins TRBV10-1 to TRBJ1-5; D might be TRBD1 (5 bases). Per the germline V gene, CDR1 is WNHNN and CDR2 is SYGVQD (reference sequence). The V end was cut by 3 bases, the J end by 3 bases, with 21 bases between. This CDR3 contains 18 residues. DNA of the CDR3: TGCGCCAGCAGTGAAGCGGGGGGGGAAGGGAAAGACAATCAGCCCCAGCATTTT. This translates into CASSEAGGEGKDNQPQHF.